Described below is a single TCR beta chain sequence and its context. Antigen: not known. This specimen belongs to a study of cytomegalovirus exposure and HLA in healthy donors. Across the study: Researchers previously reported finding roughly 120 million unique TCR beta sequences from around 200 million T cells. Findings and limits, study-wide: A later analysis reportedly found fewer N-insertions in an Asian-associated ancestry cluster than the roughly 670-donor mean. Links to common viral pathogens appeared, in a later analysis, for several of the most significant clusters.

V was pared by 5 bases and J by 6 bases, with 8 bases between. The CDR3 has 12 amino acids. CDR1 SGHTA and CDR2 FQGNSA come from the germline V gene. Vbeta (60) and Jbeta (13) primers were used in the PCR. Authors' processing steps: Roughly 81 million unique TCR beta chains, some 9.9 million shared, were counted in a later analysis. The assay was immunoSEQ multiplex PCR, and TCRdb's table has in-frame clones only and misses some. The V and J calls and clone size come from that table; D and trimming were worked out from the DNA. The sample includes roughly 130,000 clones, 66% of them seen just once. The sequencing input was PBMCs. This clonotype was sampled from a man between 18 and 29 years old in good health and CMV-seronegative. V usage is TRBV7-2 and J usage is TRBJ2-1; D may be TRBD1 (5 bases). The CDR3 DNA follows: TGTGCCAGCAGCGCCAGGGTCAATGAGCAGTTCTTC. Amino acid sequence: CASSARVNEQFF.